Shown below are 10 T cell receptor beta chains from a single sample sequenced in a study of human T cells and chemical hapten exposure. Time point specified: pre-sensitization, week 0. This sample's treatment: therapeutic diphenylcyclopropenone sensitization with weekly scalp DPC. TCRdb ran MiXCR on the RACE reads and lists one entry per CDR3 protein. The sample shows roughly 380,000 distinct CDR3 sequences, around 5.5% of them seen only once. The specimen comprised whole blood, sampled in connection with sensitization to the hapten diphenylcyclopropenone (DPC). The receptors stem from a woman aged 50 to 60 with alopecia areata. Some clones in this sample may be carry-over from other donors' samples.

Ten or more counts support this clonotype. The chain employs TRBV7-2 and TRBJ2-3; D not resolved. The CDR3 has 11 residues. The V end was cut by 5 bases, the J end by 7 bases, with 7 bases between. Germline V CDR1 and CDR2: SGHTA, FQGNSA. In DNA form, the CDR3 reads TGTGCCAGCAGCGGTGCAAATACGCAGTATTTT. Its protein product is CASSGANTQYF. The variable domain in full, completed from reference TRBV7-2 and TRBJ2-3, reads GAGVSQSPSNKVTEKGKDVELRCDPISGHTALYWYRQSLGQGLEFLIYFQGNSAPDKSGLPSDRFSAERTGGSVSTLTIQRTQQEDSAVYLCASSGANTQYFGPGTRLTVL.

This clonotype was picked up a small number of times. V gene TRBV27 combines with J gene TRBJ2-7; maybe TRBD1 (6 bases). CDR1 and CDR2 (germline): MNHEY, SMNVEV (reference sequence). This CDR3 contains 15 residues. V was trimmed by 5 bases and J by 2 bases, leaving 16 bases between them. The CDR3 loop is CASSTRGRTTYEQYF. In DNA form, the CDR3 reads TGTGCCAGCAGTACCAGGGGACGTACTACCTACGAGCAGTACTTC.

This clonotype appeared many times. The J gene is TRBJ2-4, the V gene TRBV12-3 or TRBV12-4, with D possibly matching TRBD1 (6 bases). V gave up 2 bases and J gave up 0 bases, with 11 bases separating them. This CDR3 spans 16 amino acids. In nucleotides, the CDR3 is TGTGCCAGCAGTTTATCAGGGGAGCTAGCCAAAAACATTCAGTACTTC. This sequence encodes CASSLSGELAKNIQYF.

This clonotype was counted a few times. This sequence joins TRBV7-9 and TRBJ1-3; the match to TRBD1 covers 7 bases. Trimming removed 5 bases from V and 2 bases from J; junction bases left unmatched: 6. Germline V lookup: CDR1 SEHNR, CDR2 FQNEAQ (reference sequence). The CDR3 is 15 residues long. In nucleotides, the CDR3 is TGTGCCAGCAGCAAGCACGGGACAGCTGGAAACACCATATATTTT. As protein: CASSKHGTAGNTIYF.

This clonotype was seen a handful of times. This chain connects TRBV5-5 to TRBJ1-5, with 7 bases aligning to TRBD1. V was clipped by 1 base and J by 7 bases; unmatched bases: 2. The CDR3 covers 13 residues. In germline, CDR1 is SGHKS, CDR2 YYEKEE (reference sequence). This CDR3 is CASSLTGEQPQHF. Written as DNA, the CDR3 is TGTGCCAGCAGCTTGACAGGGGAACAGCCCCAGCATTTT.

J is TRBJ1-2 and V is TRBV5-4; the D is unclear. The CDR3 has 13 residues. Germline CDR1 reads SGHNT; CDR2 reads YYREEE (reference sequence). V was pared by 5 bases and J by 4 bases, with 12 bases between. CDR3 nucleotides: TGTGCCAGCAGTGAGGTAGAGGGCTATGGCTACACCTTC. Translating gives CASSEVEGYGYTF. Supplemented by reference TRBV5-4 and TRBJ1-2, the full variable domain reads ETGVTQSPTHLIKTRGQQVTLRCSSQSGHNTVSWYQQALGQGPQFIFQYYREEENGRGNFPPRFSGLQFPNYSSELNVNALELDDSALYLCASSEVEGYGYTFGSGTRLTVV.

V gene TRBV25-1 combines with J gene TRBJ2-1; TRBD1 or TRBD2 may be the D gene (6 bases each). Trimming removed 6 bases from V and 3 bases from J, with 21 bases in between. The CDR3 is made up of 17 amino acids. Germline-derived CDR1 and CDR2 are MGHDK and SYGVNS. In nucleotides, the CDR3 is TGTGCCAGCAGCGGGGGTTTGAAAGGGGGAATCTACAATGAGCAGTTCTTC. Its translation: CASSGGLKGGIYNEQFF.

This chain joins TRBV30 and TRBJ2-2; D is unresolved. The CDR3 is 13 residues long. Trimming stripped 3 bases from V and 6 bases from J, with 11 bases between. CDR1 and CDR2 from the germline V gene are GTSNPN and SVGIG (reference sequence). CDR3: CAWSQTVSGELFF. CDR3 bases: TGTGCCTGGAGCCAGACCGTCTCCGGGGAGCTGTTTTTT. Looking up the rest from reference TRBV30 and TRBJ2-2 gives the full variable domain: SQTIHQWPATLVQPVGSPLSLECTVEGTSNPNLYWYRQAAGRGLQLLFYSVGIGQISSEVPQNLSASRPQDRQFILSSKKLLLSDSGFYLCAWSQTVSGELFFGEGSRLTVL.

This clonotype was counted only a few times. The chain joins TRBV11-2 to TRBJ1-2, with D hard to call. This CDR3 region has 12 residues. Looked up from germline, CDR1 is SGHAT and CDR2 is FQNNGV. V was trimmed by 0 bases and J by 7 bases, leaving 6 bases between them. The CDR3 coding sequence is TGTGCCAGCAGCTTAGATGAGAGTGGCTACACCTTC. Translating it yields CASSLDESGYTF.

The V gene is TRBV4-1, the J gene TRBJ2-3; D unclear. The germline V gene encodes CDR1 MGHRA and CDR2 YSYEKL. With 4 bases removed from V and 2 bases from J, the gap between germline ends came to 10 bases. The CDR3 contains 14 residues. This CDR3 is CASSPPSLTDTQYF. The DNA for the CDR3 is TGCGCCAGCAGCCCTCCCAGCCTCACAGATACGCAGTATTTT.